This TCR beta chain was documented in a study of CD8 T cells in ankylosing spondylitis. V lost 0 bases, J lost 5 bases, and 4 bases lay in between. This CDR3 has 12 amino acids. Germline V gene lookup returns CDR1 SGHDT and CDR2 YYEEEE. For this clonotype: The antigen remains unidentified.

Study-wide results and caveats: Disease-linked clones reportedly concentrated significantly in matched ankylosing spondylitis synovial fluid.

A single record per CDR3 protein comes from TCRdb applying MiXCR to the 5' RACE reads. The repertoire holds about 360,000 distinct CDR3 sequences, with about 14% as singletons. The rearrangement links TRBV5-6 to TRBJ2-3; D remains ambiguous. Source material: blood, either unsorted or a sorted T cell fraction (not recorded which). This TCR derives from a male donor with ankylosing spondylitis or in good health (not recorded which). CDR3 nucleotides: TGTGCCAGCAGCTTGGGCCTAGATACGCAGTATTTT. Translating gives CASSLGLDTQYF.